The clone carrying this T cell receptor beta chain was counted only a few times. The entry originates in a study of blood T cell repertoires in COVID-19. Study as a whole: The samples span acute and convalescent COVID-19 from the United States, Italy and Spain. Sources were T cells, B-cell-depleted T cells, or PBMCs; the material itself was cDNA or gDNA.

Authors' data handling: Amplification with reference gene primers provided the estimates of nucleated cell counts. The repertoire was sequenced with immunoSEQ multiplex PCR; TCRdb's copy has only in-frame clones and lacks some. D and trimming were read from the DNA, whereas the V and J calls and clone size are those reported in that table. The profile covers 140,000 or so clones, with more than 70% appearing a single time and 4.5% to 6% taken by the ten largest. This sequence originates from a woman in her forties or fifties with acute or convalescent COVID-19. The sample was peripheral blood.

CDR3 protein: CASSMVGQGKGGEQYF. The CDR3 DNA sequence: TGTGCCAGTAGTATGGTGGGACAGGGTAAAGGTGGAGAGCAGTACTTC. This rearrangement joins TRBV19 to TRBJ2-7, with 9 bases identical to TRBD1. Per the germline V gene, CDR1 is LNHDA and CDR2 is SQIVND (reference sequence). The CDR3 sequence is 16 residues long. With 3 bases clipped from V and 7 bases from J, the junction kept 13 bases outside the gene matches.